What follows are 26 T cell receptor beta chains derived from one specimen sequenced in a study of OX40 agonist ivuxolimab in advanced cancers. Here immunoSEQ multiplex PCR was the method, and the copy in TCRdb shows in-frame clones only, minus some. The sample contains about 61,000 clones, approximately 91% of which appear only once. Sequenced here: CD4+ or CD8+ T cells sorted from blood, sampled in a trial of the OX40 agonist ivuxolimab. Receptors originate from an adult with an advanced solid tumor such as melanoma, head and neck, liver or kidney cancer.

This chain uses TRBV27 with TRBJ1-5; perhaps TRBD1 as D (5 bases). The CDR3 spans 12 residues. Germline CDR1 reads MNHEY; CDR2 reads SMNVEV (reference sequence). V was pared by 6 bases and J by 6 bases, with 9 bases between. CDR3 bases: TGTGCCAGCAGCCGGGGCGGTCAGCCCCAGCATTTT. Translated, it gives CASSRGGQPQHF.

The chain recombines TRBV29-1 with TRBJ2-7, with D possibly matching TRBD1 (6 bases). CDR3 length: 14 amino acids. V lost 4 bases, J lost 0 bases, and 13 bases lay in between. Germline-derived CDR1 and CDR2 are SQVTM and ANQGSEA. CDR3 protein: CSVVDRTNSYEQYF. As DNA, the CDR3 is TGCAGCGTTGTAGACAGGACAAACTCCTACGAGCAGTACTTC.

This clone appeared once. This sequence joins TRBV4-3 and TRBJ2-5; no reliable D call. This CDR3 contains 13 residues. Trimming left V 0 bases short and J 11 bases short, with 13 bases between. Germline values: CDR1 LGHNA, CDR2 YSLEER. The CDR3 loop is CASSQDVFTEQYF. DNA of the CDR3: TGCGCCAGCAGCCAAGACGTTTTCACCGAACAGTACTTC.

The J gene is TRBJ2-7, the V gene TRBV28, with a weak D call TRBD2 (5 bases). The CDR3 length is 16 residues. Trimming left V 4 bases short and J 2 bases short, with 18 bases between. Germline CDR1 reads MDHEN; CDR2 reads SYDVKM. CDR3 nucleotides: TGTGCCAGCAGTTCCTTCTCGGGGAGCACCGCCTACGAGCAGTACTTC. This encodes CASSSFSGSTAYEQYF.

The rearrangement joins TRBV27 to TRBJ2-6, with 8 bases that match TRBD2. The V and J ends lost 5 bases and 1 base, in that order; junction bases with no gene match: 19. CDR1 MNHEY and CDR2 SMNVEV come from the germline V gene (reference sequence). The CDR3 is made up of 21 amino acids. CDR3 residues: CASSPQPIPGLEGSGANVLTF. The DNA for the CDR3 is TGTGCCAGCAGTCCCCAACCCATTCCGGGACTAGAAGGTTCTGGGGCCAACGTCCTGACTTTC.

V gene TRBV29-1 combines with J gene TRBJ1-1, with unresolved D. The CDR3 loop spans 14 amino acids. Deletions cut 6 bases from V and 1 base from J, with 15 bases between. CDR1 SQVTM and CDR2 ANQGSEA come from the germline V gene. CDR3 region: CSVAERVSNTEAFF. The DNA of the CDR3 is TGCAGCGTCGCGGAACGGGTGTCGAACACTGAAGCTTTCTTT.

Only one count was recorded for this clone. The chain couples TRBV28 to TRBJ2-5; D remains ambiguous. The CDR3 loop spans 17 amino acids. Deletions cut 4 bases from V and 3 bases from J, with 21 bases between. Germline V gives CDR1 MDHEN, CDR2 SYDVKM. The CDR3 is CASSSLPATARKETQYF. As DNA, the CDR3 is TGTGCCAGCAGTTCCCTCCCGGCTACCGCTAGGAAAGAGACCCAGTACTTC. Full variable domain (outside the CDR3, taken from reference TRBV28 and TRBJ2-5): DVKVTQSSRYLVKRTGEKVFLECVQDMDHENMFWYRQDPGLGLRLIYFSYDVKMKEKGDIPEGYSVSREKKERFSLILESASTNQTSMYLCASSSLPATARKETQYFGPGTRLLVL.

This clone was detected only once. V usage is TRBV7-8 and J usage is TRBJ2-7; 12 nucleotides match TRBD2. CDR3 size: 17 residues. CDR1 and CDR2 (germline): SGHVS, FQNEAQ. The V segment lost 3 bases and the J segment 3 bases; nucleotides outside the gene matches: 9. In DNA, the CDR3 is TGTGCCAGCAGCTTGCTAGCGGGAGGGCCGAGTAGCTACGAGCAGTACTTC. Translated, it gives CASSLLAGGPSSYEQYF.

The gene calls are TRBV11-3 and TRBJ2-3; TRBD1 aligns across 9 bases. The J segment lost 4 bases and the V segment lost 1 base, leaving 6 bases of the junction unmatched. The CDR3 is 16 amino acids. CDR1 and CDR2 from the germline V gene are SGHNT and YENEEA. The CDR3: CASSLGPGQGPDTQYF. The CDR3 coding sequence is TGTGCCAGCAGCTTAGGCCCGGGACAGGGACCAGATACGCAGTATTTT.

A few counts support this clone. The chain carries TRBV28 and TRBJ2-7; D is uncertain. Trimming left V 2 bases short and J 3 bases short, with 14 bases between. This CDR3 comprises 15 residues. CDR1 and CDR2 (germline): MDHEN, SYDVKM. CDR3: CASSLVFGQNYEQYF. The CDR3 DNA follows: TGTGCCAGCAGTTTAGTCTTTGGCCAAAACTACGAGCAGTACTTC.

This chain links TRBV9 with TRBJ2-7; 10 positions match TRBD2. J lost 5 bases, V lost 0 bases, and 2 bases had no gene match. This CDR3 spans 14 amino acids. Per germline, CDR1 SGDLS and CDR2 YYNGEE. Here the CDR3 DNA reads TGTGCCAGCAGCGTAGCTAGCGGGAGTGACGAGCAGTACTTC. It translates to CASSVASGSDEQYF.

V usage is TRBV4-1 and J usage is TRBJ2-1; no definite D call. Germline CDR1 reads MGHRA; CDR2 reads YSYEKL. The CDR3 runs 15 residues. The germline V and J ends were trimmed by 2 bases and 10 bases, with 18 bases remaining between them. In DNA, the CDR3 is TGCGCCAGCAGCCAACTTCAGCGTGGGGAAGGGGAGCAGTTCTTC. Encoded protein: CASSQLQRGEGEQFF.

Only one count was recorded for this clone. This rearrangement joins TRBV28 to TRBJ2-2, with unresolved D. V gave up 2 bases and J gave up 4 bases, with 11 bases separating them. Germline V gives CDR1 MDHEN, CDR2 SYDVKM. The CDR3 extends over 15 amino acids. CDR3 amino acids: CASSLPLVPTGELFF. Here the CDR3 DNA reads TGTGCCAGCAGTTTACCCTTGGTCCCCACCGGGGAGCTGTTTTTT.

The chain joins TRBV11-3 to TRBJ2-3; tentatively, D is TRBD1 or TRBD2 (5 bases each). The length of the CDR3 is 16 residues. Trimming took off 1 base at V and 1 base at J, with 12 bases between the two ends. Germline CDR1 reads SGHNT; CDR2 reads YENEEA. In nucleotides, the CDR3 is TGTGCCAGCAGCTTAGTGGCGAGAGGGGGCACAGATACGCAGTATTTT. It translates to CASSLVARGGTDTQYF.

This chain links TRBV7-9 with TRBJ2-7; 7 bases are shared with TRBD1. Germline loops: CDR1 SEHNR, CDR2 FQNEAQ (reference sequence). The CDR3 totals 14 residues. The V segment lost 1 base and the J segment 4 bases; nucleotides outside the gene matches: 4. The CDR3 DNA follows: TGTGCCAGCAGCTTAGGTGACAGGGATTACGAGCAGTACTTC. Translated, it gives CASSLGDRDYEQYF.

The genes are TRBV27 and TRBJ1-1, with D maybe TRBD1 (5 bases). V dropped 0 bases and J dropped 4 bases, with 12 bases sitting between them. This CDR3 has 15 residues. Germline loops: CDR1 MNHEY, CDR2 SMNVEV (reference sequence). The CDR3 sequence: CASSLSGGTSTEAFF. In nucleotides, the CDR3 is TGTGCCAGCAGTTTATCGGGGGGAACGAGCACTGAAGCTTTCTTT.

This clone was observed once. V usage is TRBV7-9 and J usage is TRBJ2-1; 14 nucleotides line up with TRBD2. Unmatched junction bases numbered 8, after V lost 5 bases and J lost 8 bases. The CDR3 runs to 16 residues. In germline, CDR1 is SEHNR, CDR2 FQNEAQ (reference sequence). The CDR3 sequence: CASSKGLAGGDHEQFF. The CDR3 nucleotides are TGTGCCAGCAGCAAAGGACTAGCGGGAGGAGACCATGAGCAGTTCTTC.

The chain uses TRBV19 and TRBJ2-7; a possible D gene is TRBD1 (5 bases). V was pared by 3 bases and J by 2 bases, with 11 bases between. Germline loops: CDR1 LNHDA, CDR2 SQIVND (reference sequence). This CDR3 spans 14 amino acids. The CDR3: CASSIGRGTYEQYF. As DNA, the CDR3 is TGTGCCAGTAGTATCGGAAGGGGAACCTACGAGCAGTACTTC.

The chain joins TRBV7-3 to TRBJ2-1; weak D call: TRBD2 (6 bases). Germline CDR1 SGHTA, CDR2 FQGTGA. The CDR3 is 17 amino acids. Between the trimmed V and J ends, which lost 5 bases and 0 bases, there was a span of 17 bases. CDR3 nucleotide sequence: TGTGCCAGCAGCCCCCACCCTCGGGGGAACTCCTACAATGAGCAGTTCTTC. As protein: CASSPHPRGNSYNEQFF.

The CDR3 here is CASGEPGWGQNTGELFF. The CDR3 DNA sequence: TGTGCCAGCGGAGAGCCGGGCTGGGGACAGAACACCGGGGAGCTGTTTTTT. The chain has TRBV28 and TRBJ2-2; D might be TRBD1 (6 bases). The CDR3 loop spans 17 amino acids. V was shortened by 8 bases and J by 1 base, with 20 bases between the two germline ends. Germline V gene sequence: CDR1 MDHEN, CDR2 SYDVKM.

This sequence joins TRBV2 and TRBJ1-5; TRBD1 aligns across 11 bases. There are 15 residues in the CDR3. Germline V gene lookup returns CDR1 SNHLY and CDR2 FYNNEI. V lost 1 base to trimming and J lost 6 bases; unmatched junction nucleotides: 2. The DNA for the CDR3 is TGTGCCAGCAGTGAAGGGGACAGGGGGTTTCAGCCCCAGCATTTT. Residues: CASSEGDRGFQPQHF. Full variable domain (rest looked up from reference TRBV2 and TRBJ1-5): EPEVTQTPSHQVTQMGQEVILRCVPISNHLYFYWYRQILGQKVEFLVSFYNNEISEKSEIFDDQFSVERPDGSNFTLKIRSTKLEDSAMYFCASSEGDRGFQPQHFGDGTRLSIL.

J is TRBJ1-1 and V is TRBV2; tentative D call: TRBD1 (5 bases). The germline CDR1 and CDR2 sequences are SNHLY and FYNNEI. The CDR3 consists of 17 residues. V lost 2 bases to trimming and J lost 2 bases, with 18 bases between them. DNA of the CDR3: TGTGCCAGCAGTGAATCTATCGCGCTGAGGGGCAACACTGAAGCTTTCTTT. It specifies CASSESIALRGNTEAFF.

This clone was counted once. This chain's CDR3 is CASSSGSYNEQFF. In nucleotides, the CDR3 is TGTGCCAGCAGTTCGGGCTCCTACAATGAGCAGTTCTTC. The rearrangement uses TRBV28 and TRBJ2-1; D unresolved. The V end was cut by 4 bases, the J end by 0 bases, with 4 bases between. The V gene's germline CDR1 is MDHEN and CDR2 SYDVKM. The CDR3 totals 13 residues.

This sequence joins TRBV7-6 and TRBJ1-5, with a weak D call TRBD1 (5 bases). The CDR3 has 15 amino acids. V dropped 1 base and J dropped 4 bases, with 11 bases sitting between them. CDR1 and CDR2 from the germline V gene are SGHVS and FNYEAQ. The CDR3 DNA sequence: TGTGCCAGCAGCTTAGAGTGGGGCAGAAATCAGCCCCAGCATTTT. Amino acid sequence: CASSLEWGRNQPQHF.

The rearrangement links TRBV7-9 to TRBJ2-3; D is undetermined. The V gene's germline CDR1 is SEHNR and CDR2 FQNEAQ (reference sequence). Trimming cost V 5 bases and J 1 base, with 22 bases left between them. The CDR3 is 18 amino acids. Written as DNA, the CDR3 is TGTGCCAGCAGCACCAGAGTTCGGCCTAAAACGGGCACAGATACGCAGTATTTT. Translating it yields CASSTRVRPKTGTDTQYF.

The J gene is TRBJ2-1, the V gene TRBV29-1; TRBD1 might be the D (6 bases). Germline V gene sequence: CDR1 SQVTM, CDR2 ANQGSEA. The V end was cut by 6 bases, the J end by 6 bases, with 18 bases between. The CDR3 contains 14 residues. DNA of the CDR3: TGCAGCGTCGACAGGTTCCCCCTTAGCAATGAGCAGTTCTTC. Translation gives CSVDRFPLSNEQFF.